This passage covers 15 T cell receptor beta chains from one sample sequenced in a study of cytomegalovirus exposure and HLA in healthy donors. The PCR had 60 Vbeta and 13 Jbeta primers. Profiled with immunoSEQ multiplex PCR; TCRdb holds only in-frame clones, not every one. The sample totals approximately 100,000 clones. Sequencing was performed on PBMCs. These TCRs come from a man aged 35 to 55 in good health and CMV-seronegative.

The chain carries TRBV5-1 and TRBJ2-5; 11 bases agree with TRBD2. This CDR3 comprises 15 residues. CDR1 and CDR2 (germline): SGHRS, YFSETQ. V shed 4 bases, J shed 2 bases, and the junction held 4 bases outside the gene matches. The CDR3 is CASSRGTSGQETQYF. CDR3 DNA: TGCGCCAGCAGCCGTGGGACTAGCGGACAAGAGACCCAGTACTTC.

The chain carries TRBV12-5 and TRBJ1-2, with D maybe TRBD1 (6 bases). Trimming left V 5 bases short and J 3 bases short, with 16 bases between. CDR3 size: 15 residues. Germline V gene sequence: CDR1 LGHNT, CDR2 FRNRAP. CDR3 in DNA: TGTGCTAGTGGTCCCGCCGGGACAATCGACTATGGCTACACCTTC. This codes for CASGPAGTIDYGYTF.

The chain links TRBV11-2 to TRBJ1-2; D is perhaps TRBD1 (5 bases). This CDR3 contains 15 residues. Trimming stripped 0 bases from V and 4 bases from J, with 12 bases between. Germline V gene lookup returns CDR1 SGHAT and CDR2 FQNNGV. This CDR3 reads CASSLDGQGIYGYTF. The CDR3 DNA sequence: TGTGCCAGCAGCTTAGATGGGCAGGGAATCTATGGCTACACCTTC.

The CDR3 loop reads CASSFRGPSSYEQYF. The CDR3, as DNA: TGTGCCAGCAGCTTCCGCGGGCCTAGCTCCTACGAGCAGTACTTC. This chain connects TRBV5-4 to TRBJ2-7; D possibly corresponds to TRBD2 (5 bases). Trimming stripped 2 bases from V and 0 bases from J, with 12 bases between. The CDR3 runs 15 residues. CDR1 and CDR2 (germline): SGHNT, YYREEE (reference sequence).

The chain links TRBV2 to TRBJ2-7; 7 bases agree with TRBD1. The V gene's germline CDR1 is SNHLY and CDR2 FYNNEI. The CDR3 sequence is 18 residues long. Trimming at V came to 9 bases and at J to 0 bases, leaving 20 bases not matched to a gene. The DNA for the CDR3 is TGTGCCAGTAATGATTTTTACCCGGGACAGAGCCTCTCCTACGAGCAGTACTTC. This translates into CASNDFYPGQSLSYEQYF.

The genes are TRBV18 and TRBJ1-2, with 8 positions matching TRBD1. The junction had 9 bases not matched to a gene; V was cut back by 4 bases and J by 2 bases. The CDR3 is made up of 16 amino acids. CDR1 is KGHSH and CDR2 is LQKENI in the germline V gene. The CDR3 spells CASSLSSDRANYGYTF. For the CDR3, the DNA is TGTGCCAGCTCACTAAGCTCGGACAGGGCGAACTATGGCTACACCTTC.

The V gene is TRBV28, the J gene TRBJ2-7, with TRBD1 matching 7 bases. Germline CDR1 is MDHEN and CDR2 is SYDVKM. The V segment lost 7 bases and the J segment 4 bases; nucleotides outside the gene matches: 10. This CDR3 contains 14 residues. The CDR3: CASTNLRGRYEQYF. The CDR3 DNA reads TGTGCCAGCACCAACCTCAGGGGGAGATACGAGCAGTACTTC.

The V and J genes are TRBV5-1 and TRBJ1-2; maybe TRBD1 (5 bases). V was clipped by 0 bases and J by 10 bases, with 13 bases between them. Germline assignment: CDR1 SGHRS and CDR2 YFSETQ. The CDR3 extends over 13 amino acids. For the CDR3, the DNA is TGCGCCAGCAGCTTGGATCGGGGGTGGGACTACACCTTC. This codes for CASSLDRGWDYTF.

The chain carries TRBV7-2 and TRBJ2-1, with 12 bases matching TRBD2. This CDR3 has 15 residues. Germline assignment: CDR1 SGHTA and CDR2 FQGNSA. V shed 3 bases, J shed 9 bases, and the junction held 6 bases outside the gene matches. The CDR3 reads CASSFSSSGRAEQFF. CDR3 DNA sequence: TGTGCCAGCAGCTTCTCCTCTAGCGGGAGGGCTGAGCAGTTCTTC. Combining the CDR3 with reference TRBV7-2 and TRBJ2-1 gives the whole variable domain GAGVSQSPSNKVTEKGKDVELRCDPISGHTALYWYRQSLGQGLEFLIYFQGNSAPDKSGLPSDRFSAERTGGSVSTLTIQRTQQEDSAVYLCASSFSSSGRAEQFFGPGTRLTVL.

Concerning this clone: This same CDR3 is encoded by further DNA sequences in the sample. This chain's CDR3 is CASSGGFEQYF. The CDR3 DNA follows: TGTGCCAGCAGTGGAGGATTCGAGCAGTACTTC. V and J are TRBV28 and TRBJ2-7; perhaps TRBD2 as D (5 bases). The length of the CDR3 is 11 residues. Germline V lookup: CDR1 MDHEN, CDR2 SYDVKM. V lost 5 bases and J lost 6, with 8 bases in between.

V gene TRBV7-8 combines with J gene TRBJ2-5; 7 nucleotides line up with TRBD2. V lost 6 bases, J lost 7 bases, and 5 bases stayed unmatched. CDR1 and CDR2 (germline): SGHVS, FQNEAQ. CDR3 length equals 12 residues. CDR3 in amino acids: CASRTSLGTQYF. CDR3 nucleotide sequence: TGTGCCAGCAGGACTAGCTTGGGGACCCAGTACTTC. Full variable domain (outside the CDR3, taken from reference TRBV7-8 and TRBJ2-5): GAGVSQSPRYKVAKRGQDVALRCDPISGHVSLFWYQQALGQGPEFLTYFQNEAQLDKSGLPSDRFFAERPEGSVSTLKIQRTQQEDSAVYLCASRTSLGTQYFGPGTRLLVL.

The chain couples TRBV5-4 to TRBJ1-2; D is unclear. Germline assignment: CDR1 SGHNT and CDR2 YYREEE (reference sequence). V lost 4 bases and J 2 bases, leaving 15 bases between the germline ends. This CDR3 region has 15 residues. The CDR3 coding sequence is TGTGCCAGCAGCCCTAAGGAGCATCGAAACTATGGCTACACCTTC. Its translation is CASSPKEHRNYGYTF.

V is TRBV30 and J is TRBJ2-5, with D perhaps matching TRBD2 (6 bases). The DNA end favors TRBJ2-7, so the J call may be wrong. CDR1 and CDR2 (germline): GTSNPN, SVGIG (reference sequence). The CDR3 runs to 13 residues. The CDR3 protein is CAWSRPGVYEQYF. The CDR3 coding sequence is TGTGCCTGGAGCCGACCGGGAGTCTACGAGCAGTACTTC.

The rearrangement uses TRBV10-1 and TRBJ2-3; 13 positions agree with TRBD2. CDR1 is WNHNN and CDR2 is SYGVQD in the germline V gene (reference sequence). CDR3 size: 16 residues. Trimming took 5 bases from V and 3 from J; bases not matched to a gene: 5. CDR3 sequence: CASSSGLAGVTDTQYF. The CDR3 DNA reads TGCGCCAGCAGTTCCGGACTAGCGGGGGTAACAGATACGCAGTATTTT.

In nucleotides, the CDR3 is TGCGCCAGCAGCTTGGGGACAAACACAGATACGCAGTATTTT. It encodes CASSLGTNTDTQYF. The chain carries TRBV5-1 and TRBJ2-3; the D gene is possibly TRBD1 (5 bases). Germline CDR1 is SGHRS and CDR2 is YFSETQ. CDR3 length equals 14 residues. V gave up 0 bases and J gave up 2 bases, with 7 bases separating them.